This TCR beta chain derives from a study of T cell responses to AZD1222 COVID-19 vaccine. Study findings and constraints: Scientists sampled the repertoires only once the peak T cell response had passed.

Profiled with immunoSEQ multiplex PCR; TCRdb holds only in-frame clones, not every one. The sample holds 65,000 to 85,000 clones; approximately 83% are singletons and the top ten take 10%. This clone came up a few times. Antigen specificity is unknown. Here the sequenced sample was peripheral blood, taken 28 days after the second AZD1222 dose. The sequence was collected from an adult who received the AZD1222 COVID-19 vaccine.

CDR3 amino acids: CASSTGQGSRVTQYF. In DNA, the CDR3 is TGCGCCAGCTCCACGGGACAGGGCTCTCGAGTGACCCAGTACTTC. The rearrangement joins TRBV5-1 to TRBJ2-5, with 9 bases that match TRBD1. Trimming took 7 bases from V and 7 from J; bases not matched to a gene: 14. CDR1 SGHRS and CDR2 YFSETQ come from the germline V gene. This CDR3 is built from 15 residues.